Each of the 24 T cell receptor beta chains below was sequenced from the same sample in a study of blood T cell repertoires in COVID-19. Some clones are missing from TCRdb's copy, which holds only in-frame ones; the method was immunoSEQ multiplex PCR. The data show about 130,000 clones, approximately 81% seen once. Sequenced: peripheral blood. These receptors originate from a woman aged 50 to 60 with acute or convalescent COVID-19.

CDR3 sequence: CASSQRQAYNSPLHF. CDR3 coding DNA: TGTGCCAGCAGCCAAAGACAGGCCTATAATTCACCCCTCCACTTT. The chain is built from TRBV14 and TRBJ1-6, with TRBD1 as a possible D gene (6 bases). Germline assignment: CDR1 SGHDN and CDR2 FVKESK. Trimming shortened V by 2 bases and J by 2 bases, and 7 bases separated the two germline ends. This CDR3 has 15 residues. Based on the CDR3 plus reference TRBV14 and TRBJ1-6, the full variable domain is EAGVTQFPSHSVIEKGQTVTLRCDPISGHDNLYWYRRVMGKEIKFLLHFVKESKQDESGMPNNRFLAERTGGTYSTLKVQPAELEDSGVYFCASSQRQAYNSPLHFGNGTRLTVT.

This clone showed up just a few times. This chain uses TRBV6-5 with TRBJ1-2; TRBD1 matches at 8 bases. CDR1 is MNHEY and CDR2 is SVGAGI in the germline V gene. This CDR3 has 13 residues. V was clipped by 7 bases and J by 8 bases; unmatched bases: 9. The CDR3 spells CASIKTGARGYTF. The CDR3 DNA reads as TGTGCCAGCATTAAGACAGGGGCGAGGGGCTACACCTTC.

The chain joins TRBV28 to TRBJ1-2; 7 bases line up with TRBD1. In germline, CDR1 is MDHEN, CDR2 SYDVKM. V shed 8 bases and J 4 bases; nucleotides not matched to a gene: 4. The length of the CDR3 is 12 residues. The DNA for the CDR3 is TGTGCCAGCGGGGACAGAGGCTATGGCTACACCTTC. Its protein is CASGDRGYGYTF.

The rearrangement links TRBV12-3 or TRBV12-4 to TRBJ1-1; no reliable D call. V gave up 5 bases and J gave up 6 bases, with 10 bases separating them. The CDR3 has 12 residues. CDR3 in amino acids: CASSTSGSEAFF. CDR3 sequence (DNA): TGTGCCAGCAGTACCTCAGGCTCTGAAGCTTTCTTT.

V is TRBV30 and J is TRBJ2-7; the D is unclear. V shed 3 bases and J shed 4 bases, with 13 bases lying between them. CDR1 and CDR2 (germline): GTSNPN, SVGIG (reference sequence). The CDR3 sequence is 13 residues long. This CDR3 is CAWSENREYEQYF. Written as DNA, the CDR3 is TGTGCCTGGAGCGAAAACAGAGAGTACGAGCAGTACTTC.

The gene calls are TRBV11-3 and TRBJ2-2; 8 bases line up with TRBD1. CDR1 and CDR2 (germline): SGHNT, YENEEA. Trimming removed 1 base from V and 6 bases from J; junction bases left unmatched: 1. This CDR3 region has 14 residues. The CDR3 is CASSLVQGAGELFF. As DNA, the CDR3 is TGTGCCAGCAGCTTAGTACAGGGGGCCGGGGAGCTGTTTTTT.

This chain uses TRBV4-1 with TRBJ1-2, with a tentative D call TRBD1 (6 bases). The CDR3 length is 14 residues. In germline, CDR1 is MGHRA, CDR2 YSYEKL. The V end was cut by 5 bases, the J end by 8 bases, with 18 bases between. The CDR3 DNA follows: TGCGCCAGCAGCTGGGGTACAGGGATTGACGGCTACACCTTC. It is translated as CASSWGTGIDGYTF.

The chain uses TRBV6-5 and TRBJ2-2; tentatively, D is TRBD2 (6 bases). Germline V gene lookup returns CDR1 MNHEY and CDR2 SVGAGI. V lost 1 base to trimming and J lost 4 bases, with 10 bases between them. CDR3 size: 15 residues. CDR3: CASSYYPGGTGELFF. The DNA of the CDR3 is TGTGCCAGCAGTTACTATCCCGGGGGCACCGGGGAGCTGTTTTTT.

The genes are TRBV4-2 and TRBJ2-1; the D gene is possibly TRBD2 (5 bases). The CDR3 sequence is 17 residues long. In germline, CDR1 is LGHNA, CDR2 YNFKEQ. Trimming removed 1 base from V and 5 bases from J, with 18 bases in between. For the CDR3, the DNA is TGTGCCAGCAGCCAAGGGGGATCGGGGAATGGCGACAATGAGCAGTTCTTC. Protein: CASSQGGSGNGDNEQFF.

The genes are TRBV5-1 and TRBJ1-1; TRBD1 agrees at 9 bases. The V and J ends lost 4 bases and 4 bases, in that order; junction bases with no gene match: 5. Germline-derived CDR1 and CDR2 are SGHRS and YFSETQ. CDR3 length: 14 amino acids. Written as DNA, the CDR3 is TGCGCCAGCAGCCCGGACAGGGGTTTCACTGAAGCTTTCTTT. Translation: CASSPDRGFTEAFF.

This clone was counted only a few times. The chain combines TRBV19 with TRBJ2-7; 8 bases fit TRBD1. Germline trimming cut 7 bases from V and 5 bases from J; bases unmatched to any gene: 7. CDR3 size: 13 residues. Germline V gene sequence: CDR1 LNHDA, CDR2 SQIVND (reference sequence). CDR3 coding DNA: TGTGCCAGTACCCGGACAGGGTCGGACGAGCAGTACTTC. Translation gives CASTRTGSDEQYF.

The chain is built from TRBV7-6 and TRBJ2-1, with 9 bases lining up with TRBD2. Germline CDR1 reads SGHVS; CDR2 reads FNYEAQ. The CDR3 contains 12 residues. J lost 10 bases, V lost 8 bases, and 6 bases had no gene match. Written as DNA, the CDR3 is TGTGCCAGCCGCTCAACTAGCGGGGAGCAGTTCTTC. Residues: CASRSTSGEQFF.

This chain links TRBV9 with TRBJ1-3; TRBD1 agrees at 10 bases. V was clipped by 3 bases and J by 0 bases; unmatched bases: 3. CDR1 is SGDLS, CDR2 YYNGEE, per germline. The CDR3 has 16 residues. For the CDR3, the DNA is TGTGCCAGCAGCGCGGGACAGGGGTACTCTGGAAACACCATATATTTT. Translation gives CASSAGQGYSGNTIYF.

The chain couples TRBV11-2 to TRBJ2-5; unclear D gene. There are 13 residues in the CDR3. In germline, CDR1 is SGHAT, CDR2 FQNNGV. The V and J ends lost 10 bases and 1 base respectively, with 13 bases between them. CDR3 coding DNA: TGTGCCACCAAGACTGGAGCCCAAGAGACCCAGTACTTC. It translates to CATKTGAQETQYF.

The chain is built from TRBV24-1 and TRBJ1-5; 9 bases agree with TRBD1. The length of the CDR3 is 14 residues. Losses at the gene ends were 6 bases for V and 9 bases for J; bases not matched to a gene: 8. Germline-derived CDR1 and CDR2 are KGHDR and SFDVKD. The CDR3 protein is CATSSGTGFGPQHF. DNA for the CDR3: TGTGCCACCAGTTCCGGGACAGGGTTCGGGCCCCAGCATTTT.

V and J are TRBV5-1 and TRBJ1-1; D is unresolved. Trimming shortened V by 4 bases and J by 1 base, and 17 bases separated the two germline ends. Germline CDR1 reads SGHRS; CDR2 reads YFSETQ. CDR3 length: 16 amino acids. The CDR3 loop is CASSPQTVLRNTEAFF. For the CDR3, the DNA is TGCGCCAGCAGCCCCCAAACGGTGTTAAGGAACACTGAAGCTTTCTTT.

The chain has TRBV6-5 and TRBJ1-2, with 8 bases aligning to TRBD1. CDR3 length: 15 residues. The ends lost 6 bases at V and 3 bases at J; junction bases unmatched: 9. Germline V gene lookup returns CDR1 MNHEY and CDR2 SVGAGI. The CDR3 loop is CASRTGGTGDYGYTF. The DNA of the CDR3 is TGTGCCAGCAGGACTGGCGGGACAGGCGACTATGGCTACACCTTC.

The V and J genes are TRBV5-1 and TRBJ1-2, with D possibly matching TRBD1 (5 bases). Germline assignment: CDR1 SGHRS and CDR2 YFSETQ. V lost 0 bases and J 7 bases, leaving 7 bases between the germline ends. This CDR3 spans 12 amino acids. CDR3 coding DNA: TGCGCCAGCAGCTTGGACGGGGGTGGCTACACCTTC. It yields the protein CASSLDGGGYTF.

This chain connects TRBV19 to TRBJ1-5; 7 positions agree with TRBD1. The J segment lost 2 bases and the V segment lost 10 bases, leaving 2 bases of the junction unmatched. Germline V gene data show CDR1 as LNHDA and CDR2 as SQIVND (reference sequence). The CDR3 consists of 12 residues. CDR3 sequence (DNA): TGTGCCATTGGGACAGGCAATCAGCCCCAGCATTTT. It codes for CAIGTGNQPQHF.

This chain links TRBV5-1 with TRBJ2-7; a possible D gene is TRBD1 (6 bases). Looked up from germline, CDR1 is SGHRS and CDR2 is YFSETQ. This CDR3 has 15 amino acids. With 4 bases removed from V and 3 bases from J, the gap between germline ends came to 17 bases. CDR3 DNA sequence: TGCGCCAGCAGCCCGGAAGACACAGGGTACTACGAGCAGTACTTC. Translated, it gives CASSPEDTGYYEQYF.

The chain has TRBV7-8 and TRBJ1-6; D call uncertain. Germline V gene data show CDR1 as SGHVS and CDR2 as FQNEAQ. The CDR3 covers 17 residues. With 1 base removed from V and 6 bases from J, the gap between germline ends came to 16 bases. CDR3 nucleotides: TGTGCCAGCAGCTTAGATCTCGCCAGAGGGCTTAATTCACCCCTCCACTTT. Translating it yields CASSLDLARGLNSPLHF.

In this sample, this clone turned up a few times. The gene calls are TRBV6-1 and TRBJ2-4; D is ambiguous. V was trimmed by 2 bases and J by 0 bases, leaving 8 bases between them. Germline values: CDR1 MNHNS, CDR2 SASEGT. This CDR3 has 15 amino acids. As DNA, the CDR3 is TGTGCCAGCAGTGAATTTCAGGTAGCCAAAAACATTCAGTACTTC. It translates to CASSEFQVAKNIQYF.

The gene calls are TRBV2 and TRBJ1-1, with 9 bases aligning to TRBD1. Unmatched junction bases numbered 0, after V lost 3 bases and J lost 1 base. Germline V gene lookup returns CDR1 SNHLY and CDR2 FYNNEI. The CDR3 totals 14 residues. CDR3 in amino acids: CASSEGQGNTEAFF. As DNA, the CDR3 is TGTGCCAGCAGTGAGGGACAGGGGAACACTGAAGCTTTCTTT.

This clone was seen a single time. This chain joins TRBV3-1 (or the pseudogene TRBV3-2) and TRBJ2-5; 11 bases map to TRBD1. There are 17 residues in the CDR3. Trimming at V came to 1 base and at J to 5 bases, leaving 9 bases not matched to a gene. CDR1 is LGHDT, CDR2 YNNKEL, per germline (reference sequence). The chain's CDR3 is CASSQGVEDRGRETQYF. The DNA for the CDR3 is TGTGCCAGCAGCCAAGGCGTCGAGGACAGGGGGCGGGAGACCCAGTACTTC.